The 24 T cell receptor beta chains below come from one sample, sequenced in a study of control samples from healthy donors and cancer patients. Method: immunoSEQ multiplex PCR; TCRdb's copy keeps in-frame clones and lacks some. The sample records 170,000 or so clones, nearly 90% being singletons. Material: blood. These receptors were obtained from a woman in her forties or fifties in good health.

The CDR3: CASSFDRGYTEAFF. Written as DNA, the CDR3 is TGTGCCAGCAGCTTCGACAGGGGCTACACTGAAGCTTTCTTT. The chain couples TRBV5-4 to TRBJ1-1; 8 bases are a match to TRBD1. Germline CDR1 and CDR2: SGHNT and YYREEE (reference sequence). This CDR3 comprises 14 residues. Germline trimming cut 2 bases from V and 3 bases from J; bases unmatched to any gene: 3.

The rearrangement links TRBV5-6 to TRBJ2-7, with D perhaps matching TRBD1 or TRBD2 (5 bases each). The CDR3 runs to 14 residues. Germline V CDR1 and CDR2: SGHDT, YYEEEE. V lost 2 bases and J 0 bases, leaving 9 bases between the germline ends. CDR3 residues: CASSFGASSYEQYF. CDR3 nucleotides: TGTGCCAGCAGCTTCGGGGCGAGCTCCTACGAGCAGTACTTC.

The chain uses TRBV27 and TRBJ2-2; D is unclear. The length of the CDR3 is 15 residues. Germline CDR1 and CDR2: MNHEY and SMNVEV (reference sequence). Trimming pared 6 bases from V and 1 base from J, leaving 12 bases between. CDR3 sequence: CASSLRRMNTGELFF. CDR3 DNA: TGTGCCAGCAGCCTACGGCGCATGAACACCGGGGAGCTGTTTTTT.

The V gene is TRBV4-1, the J gene TRBJ2-1; D is ambiguous. Looked up from germline, CDR1 is MGHRA and CDR2 is YSYEKL. Trimming left V 1 base short and J 6 bases short, with 7 bases between. The CDR3 is 13 residues long. DNA of the CDR3: TGCGCCAGCAGCCAAGGTCAGTTCAATGAGCAGTTCTTC. Protein product: CASSQGQFNEQFF.

This chain's CDR3 is CASTLYPQAFF. DNA of the CDR3: TGTGCCAGCACCCTGTACCCTCAAGCTTTCTTT. The gene calls are TRBV12-3 or TRBV12-4 and TRBJ1-1; no firm D call. The CDR3 spans 11 residues. V dropped 7 bases and J dropped 9 bases, with 12 bases sitting between them.

J is TRBJ2-7 and V is TRBV29-1; weak D call: TRBD1 (6 bases). The V gene's germline CDR1 is SQVTM and CDR2 ANQGSEA. The CDR3 consists of 13 residues. V lost 7 bases and J 3 bases, leaving 16 bases between the germline ends. The CDR3 sequence is CSGGTAQGYEQYF. CDR3 nucleotide sequence: TGCAGCGGAGGGACGGCACAGGGCTACGAGCAGTACTTC.

The rearrangement uses TRBV29-1 and TRBJ1-1; tentatively, D is TRBD1 (6 bases). The germline CDR1 and CDR2 sequences are SQVTM and ANQGSEA. The CDR3 contains 12 residues. The germline V and J ends were trimmed by 5 bases and 5 bases, with 12 bases remaining between them. In nucleotides, the CDR3 is TGCAGCGTTTACAGGGTGGGAACTGAAGCTTTCTTT. Amino acid sequence: CSVYRVGTEAFF.

This clone was picked up one time. The CDR3 loop is CASTFGGKPEQFF. In nucleotides, the CDR3 is TGTGCCAGCACCTTCGGGGGGAAACCCGAGCAGTTCTTC. The chain links TRBV28 to TRBJ2-1, with 7 bases identical to TRBD2. Unmatched junction bases numbered 10, after V lost 7 bases and J lost 10 bases. Germline-derived CDR1 and CDR2 are MDHEN and SYDVKM. The CDR3 extends over 13 amino acids.

This sequence joins TRBV28 and TRBJ1-1; unclear D gene. The CDR3 extends over 15 amino acids. Germline V gene lookup returns CDR1 MDHEN and CDR2 SYDVKM. V was shortened by 5 bases and J by 3 bases, with 16 bases between the two germline ends. The CDR3, as DNA: TGTGCCAGCAGTCATGTTGCACGTGCGGACACTGAAGCTTTCTTT. Translating gives CASSHVARADTEAFF.

The chain combines TRBV28 with TRBJ1-1, with D hard to call. Germline CDR1 reads MDHEN; CDR2 reads SYDVKM. This CDR3 is 12 amino acids long. With 5 bases removed from V and 0 bases from J, the gap between germline ends came to 4 bases. The DNA for the CDR3 is TGTGCCAGCAGTGAGGTGAACACTGAAGCTTTCTTT. It codes for CASSEVNTEAFF.

V and J are TRBV30 and TRBJ1-2; TRBD1 matches at 10 bases. This CDR3 is 13 amino acids long. V was pared by 7 bases and J by 5 bases, with 7 bases of the junction left unmatched. Per the germline V gene, CDR1 is GTSNPN and CDR2 is SVGIG (reference sequence). The CDR3 DNA sequence: TGTGCCTCTCAGACAGGGGGCAGGTATGGCTACACCTTC. Residues: CASQTGGRYGYTF.

The V and J genes are TRBV9 and TRBJ1-1, with a possible D match to TRBD1 (6 bases). There are 13 residues in the CDR3. V lost 2 bases and J 8 bases, leaving 13 bases between the germline ends. Germline CDR1 and CDR2: SGDLS and YYNGEE. The CDR3 coding sequence is TGTGCCAGCAGCGTCGGGGACAATGCCGAAGCTTTCTTT. Amino acids: CASSVGDNAEAFF.

The chain is built from TRBV9 and TRBJ1-6; the D is unclear. V gave up 4 bases and J gave up 4 bases, with 12 bases separating them. Germline V gene data show CDR1 as SGDLS and CDR2 as YYNGEE. The CDR3 runs to 15 residues. The CDR3 nucleotides are TGTGCCAGCAGCCCTAGACCGCGATATAATTCACCCCTCCACTTT. Amino acids: CASSPRPRYNSPLHF.

The DNA for the CDR3 is TGTGCCAGCAGCTTAAACCCAGGGGACTATGGCTACACCTTC. Its translation: CASSLNPGDYGYTF. V usage is TRBV7-8 and J usage is TRBJ1-2; D perhaps matches TRBD1 (6 bases). With 2 bases removed from V and 3 bases from J, the gap between germline ends came to 10 bases. The CDR3 extends over 14 amino acids. Germline CDR1 and CDR2: SGHVS and FQNEAQ.

This clone was counted only a few times. J is TRBJ2-3 and V is TRBV11-1; the D is unclear. The germline V and J ends were trimmed by 5 bases and 0 bases, with 12 bases remaining between them. Germline lookup yields CDR1 SGHAT and CDR2 FQDESV (reference sequence). This CDR3 is 15 amino acids long. CDR3 protein: CASSPAPASTDTQYF. CDR3 DNA sequence: TGTGCCAGCAGCCCCGCCCCCGCTAGCACAGATACGCAGTATTTT.

The chain has TRBV21-1 and TRBJ1-5; TRBD1, the table's D call, lacks a check against the DNA. TRBV21-1 corresponds to a pseudogene. The CDR3 contains 17 residues. The CDR3 sequence: CASSKAPTDRLNQPQHF. The CDR3, as DNA: TGTGCCAGCAGCAAAGCTCCCACTGACAGGCTCAATCAGCCCCAGCATTTT.

The chain uses TRBV4-3 and TRBJ1-2, with 10 bases that match TRBD1. The V segment lost 5 bases and the J segment 3 bases; nucleotides outside the gene matches: 3. CDR1 is LGHNA, CDR2 YSLEER, per germline. The CDR3 loop spans 14 amino acids. The CDR3 region is CASSFGTGDYGYTF. CDR3 DNA: TGCGCCAGCAGCTTCGGGACAGGGGACTATGGCTACACCTTC.

This clone was counted once. The CDR3 spells CASSQVDEQFF. In DNA, the CDR3 is TGCGCCAGCAGCCAAGTCGATGAGCAGTTCTTC. The chain joins TRBV4-1 to TRBJ2-1; D ambiguous. CDR3 length: 11 amino acids. V lost 1 base and J lost 8, with 3 bases in between. The germline CDR1 and CDR2 sequences are MGHRA and YSYEKL.

The gene calls are TRBV5-1 and TRBJ2-5; D gene unclear. The germline CDR1 and CDR2 sequences are SGHRS and YFSETQ. V was clipped by 5 bases and J by 5 bases, with 10 bases between them. The CDR3 consists of 12 residues. The CDR3 DNA sequence: TGCGCCAGCAGAAGGGCAGGCGAGACCCAGTACTTC. As protein: CASRRAGETQYF.

The chain employs TRBV7-2 and TRBJ1-2; perhaps TRBD1 as D (5 bases). CDR1 and CDR2 (germline): SGHTA, FQGNSA. V was cut by 5 bases and J by 8 bases, with 21 bases left in between. There are 15 residues in the CDR3. For the CDR3, the DNA is TGTGCCAGCAGCCCCGTCGGAGGGCCAGGGAACGGCTACACCTTC. It encodes CASSPVGGPGNGYTF.

In DNA form, the CDR3 reads TGTGCCAGCAGTCCCAGGACAGTCTTTCGGCATGAAAAACTGTTTTTT. Translation: CASSPRTVFRHEKLFF. The V and J genes are TRBV7-9 and TRBJ1-4; D is possibly TRBD1 (6 bases). There are 16 residues in the CDR3. With 6 bases removed from V and 6 bases from J, the gap between germline ends came to 20 bases. Per the germline V gene, CDR1 is SEHNR and CDR2 is FQNEAQ (reference sequence).

The V and J genes are TRBV10-3 and TRBJ1-1, with D perhaps matching TRBD1 (6 bases). CDR3 length: 15 residues. Germline CDR1 and CDR2: ENHRY and SYGVKD. V dropped 6 bases and J dropped 0 bases, with 14 bases sitting between them. In DNA, the CDR3 is TGTGCCATCAGGGGGGCGAGTCTCTTGAACACTGAAGCTTTCTTT. It specifies CAIRGASLLNTEAFF.

This chain uses TRBV7-2 with TRBJ2-5; D not certain. Trimming left V 3 bases short and J 0 bases short, with 8 bases between. The CDR3 consists of 14 residues. Germline V lookup: CDR1 SGHTA, CDR2 FQGNSA. The CDR3 region is CASSFRSYQETQYF. For the CDR3, the DNA is TGTGCCAGCAGCTTCAGGTCGTACCAAGAGACCCAGTACTTC.

J is TRBJ1-6 and V is TRBV4-3; D unclear. This CDR3 region has 16 residues. V was clipped by 0 bases and J by 0 bases, with 6 bases between them. Germline-derived CDR1 and CDR2 are LGHNA and YSLEER. CDR3 in amino acids: CASSQELGSYNSPLHF. CDR3 coding DNA: TGCGCCAGCAGCCAAGAGTTGGGCTCCTATAATTCACCCCTCCACTTT.